This T cell receptor (beta chain) was captured by sequencing in a study of blood T cell repertoires in COVID-19. Study in general: Samples came from the United States, Italy and Spain, spanning acute and convalescent COVID-19. PBMCs, B-cell-depleted T cells, or T cells were the source of the cDNA or gDNA that made up the material.

Cohorts were determined from participant-reported clinical history. The CDR3 is 21 residues long. The germline gives CDR1 MGHRA, CDR2 YSYEKL. V shed 2 bases, J shed 1 base, and the junction held 17 bases outside the gene matches. Profiling relied on immunoSEQ multiplex PCR, and the TCRdb table lists in-frame clones only, not all of them. In the table there are approximately 220,000 clones, roughly 80% of which are singletons. This chain joins TRBV4-1 and TRBJ2-3; 11 bases line up with TRBD2. Material: PBMCs or T cells enriched from blood (not recorded which). The receptor's source is a woman in her thirties or forties with acute COVID-19. The DNA for the CDR3 is TGCGCCAGCAGCCAATCGGGACGGGGTTCTAGCGGGGGGCTGGGCACAGATACGCAGTATTTT. Translation: CASSQSGRGSSGGLGTDTQYF.